These 3 T cell receptor beta chains were all obtained from the same sample, sequenced in a study of shared clonotypes between healthy human individuals. The table came from immunoSEQ multiplex PCR; TCRdb's copy has only in-frame clones and leaves some out. In the table there are fewer than 3 million clones, roughly 92% of which are singletons. The sample comprised naive CD4+ T cells from PBMCs. Subset in this sample: CD45RA+ positively selected. Receptors originate from a man aged 18 to 29 in good health. Some clones in this sample may be carry-over from other donors' samples.

The chain is built from TRBV7-9 and TRBJ2-5, with D perhaps matching TRBD2 (5 bases). Trimming removed 5 bases at V and 3 bases at J, with 13 bases between. This CDR3 contains 14 residues. The germline V gene encodes CDR1 SEHNR and CDR2 FQNEAQ (reference sequence). Written as DNA, the CDR3 is TGTGCCAGCAGCCCCCCCGGGGTAAAAGAGACCCAGTACTTC. This translates into CASSPPGVKETQYF. Together with reference TRBV7-9 and TRBJ2-5, the CDR3 gives the full variable domain: DTGVSQNPRHKITKRGQNVTFRCDPISEHNRLYWYRQTLGQGPEFLTYFQNEAQLEKSRLLSDRFSAERPKGSFSTLEIQRTEQGDSAMYLCASSPPGVKETQYFGPGTRLLVL.

This chain links TRBV2 with TRBJ1-1, with 8 bases that match TRBD1. The germline V gene has CDR1 SNHLY and CDR2 FYNNEI. The CDR3 covers 14 residues. Trimming removed 6 bases from V and 4 bases from J; junction bases left unmatched: 7. The CDR3 DNA reads TGTGCCAGCAGGGATGACAGGGGAGGCACTGAAGCTTTCTTT. Residues: CASRDDRGGTEAFF. Based on the CDR3 plus reference TRBV2 and TRBJ1-1, the full variable domain is EPEVTQTPSHQVTQMGQEVILRCVPISNHLYFYWYRQILGQKVEFLVSFYNNEISEKSEIFDDQFSVERPDGSNFTLKIRSTKLEDSAMYFCASRDDRGGTEAFFGQGTRLTVV.

The CDR3 DNA sequence: TGTGCCAGCTCACCTCCGGTGGGGAGTGGCTACACCTTC. Encoded protein: CASSPPVGSGYTF. V is TRBV18 and J is TRBJ1-2; no clear D gene. V was pared by 3 bases and J by 7 bases, with 12 bases between. Germline assignment: CDR1 KGHSH and CDR2 LQKENI. The length of the CDR3 is 13 residues.